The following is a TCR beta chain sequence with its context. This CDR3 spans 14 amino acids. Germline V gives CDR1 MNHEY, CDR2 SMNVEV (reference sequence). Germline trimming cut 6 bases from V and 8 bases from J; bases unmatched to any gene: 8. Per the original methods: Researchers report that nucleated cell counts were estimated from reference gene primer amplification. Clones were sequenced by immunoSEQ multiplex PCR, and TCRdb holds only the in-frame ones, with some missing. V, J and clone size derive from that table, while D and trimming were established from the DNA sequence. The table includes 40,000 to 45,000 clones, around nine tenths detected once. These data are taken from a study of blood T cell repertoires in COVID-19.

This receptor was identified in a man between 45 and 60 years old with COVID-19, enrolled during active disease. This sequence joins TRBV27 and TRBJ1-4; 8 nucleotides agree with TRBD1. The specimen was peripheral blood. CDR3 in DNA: TGTGCCAGCAGGCGAACAGGGGGAGGCGAAAAACTGTTTTTT. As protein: CASRRTGGGEKLFF.